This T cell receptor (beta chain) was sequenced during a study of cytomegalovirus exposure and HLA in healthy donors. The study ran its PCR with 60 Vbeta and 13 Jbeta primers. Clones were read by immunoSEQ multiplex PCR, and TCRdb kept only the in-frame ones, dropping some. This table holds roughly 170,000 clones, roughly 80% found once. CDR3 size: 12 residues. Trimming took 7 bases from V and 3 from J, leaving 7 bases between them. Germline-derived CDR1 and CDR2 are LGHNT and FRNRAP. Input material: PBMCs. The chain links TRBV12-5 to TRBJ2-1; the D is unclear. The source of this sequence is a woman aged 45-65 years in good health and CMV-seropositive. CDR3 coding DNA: TGTGCTAGTGATTCCTTCTACAATGAGCAGTTCTTC. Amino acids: CASDSFYNEQFF.